The 27 T cell receptor beta chains reported below all come from one sample, sequenced in a study of blood T cell repertoires in COVID-19. Assay used: immunoSEQ multiplex PCR; TCRdb lists only in-frame clones, some missing. The sample has 350,000 to 400,000 clones; approximately 87% are singletons. Specimen: PBMCs or T cells enriched from blood (not recorded which). The origin of the receptors is a man aged 40-49 years in a cohort exposed to, infected with or recovered from COVID-19 (not recorded which).

V is TRBV7-9 and J is TRBJ2-7; TRBD1 might be the D (6 bases). The germline V gene encodes CDR1 SEHNR and CDR2 FQNEAQ (reference sequence). The CDR3 runs 14 residues. Deletions cut 1 base from V and 1 base from J, with 8 bases between. The CDR3 spells CASSLGTESYEQYF. The CDR3, as DNA: TGTGCCAGCAGCTTAGGGACAGAGTCCTACGAGCAGTACTTC. The full variable domain, rest sourced from reference TRBV7-9 and TRBJ2-7, is DTGVSQNPRHKITKRGQNVTFRCDPISEHNRLYWYRQTLGQGPEFLTYFQNEAQLEKSRLLSDRFSAERPKGSFSTLEIQRTEQGDSAMYLCASSLGTESYEQYFGPGTRLTVT.

The chain is built from TRBV30 and TRBJ1-4; TRBD1 matches at 9 bases. V shed 2 bases and J 8 bases; nucleotides not matched to a gene: 9. In germline, CDR1 is GTSNPN, CDR2 SVGIG (reference sequence). The CDR3 is made up of 15 amino acids. CDR3 protein: CAWSPGDRDEEKLFF. The DNA for the CDR3 is TGTGCCTGGAGTCCCGGGGACAGGGATGAGGAAAAACTGTTTTTT.

V gene TRBV5-5 combines with J gene TRBJ2-7, with D perhaps matching TRBD1 (6 bases). CDR3 length: 13 residues. Germline CDR1 is SGHKS and CDR2 is YYEKEE (reference sequence). Trimming took 1 base from V and 3 from J, leaving 8 bases between them. For the CDR3, the DNA is TGTGCCAGCAGCTTGACAGGGATCTACGAGCAGTACTTC. It translates to CASSLTGIYEQYF. Looking up the rest from reference TRBV5-5 and TRBJ2-7 gives the full variable domain: DAGVTQSPTHLIKTRGQQVTLRCSPISGHKSVSWYQQVLGQGPQFIFQYYEKEERGRGNFPDRFSARQFPNYSSELNVNALLLGDSALYLCASSLTGIYEQYFGPGTRLTVT.

This clone was found once. CDR3 sequence (DNA): TGCGCCAGCAGCTCCTCGACAGGGGTAACTGAAGCTTTCTTT. Encoded protein: CASSSSTGVTEAFF. The chain couples TRBV5-1 to TRBJ1-1; 8 positions agree with TRBD1. Looked up from germline, CDR1 is SGHRS and CDR2 is YFSETQ. This CDR3 region has 14 residues. V lost 3 bases to trimming and J lost 5 bases; unmatched junction nucleotides: 6.

The J gene is TRBJ1-1, the V gene TRBV29-1; 12 nucleotides match TRBD1. The CDR3 is 15 residues long. With V trimmed by 4 bases and J by 3 bases, 6 bases remained unmatched. Germline values: CDR1 SQVTM, CDR2 ANQGSEA. The CDR3 DNA sequence: TGCAGCGTTGCGGGGACAGGGGGCCGGTACACTGAAGCTTTCTTT. Translating it yields CSVAGTGGRYTEAFF.

V and J are TRBV29-1 and TRBJ1-1, with D possibly matching TRBD1 (6 bases). The CDR3 runs to 15 residues. V was shortened by 2 bases and J by 4 bases, with 17 bases between the two germline ends. Germline V CDR1 and CDR2: SQVTM, ANQGSEA. CDR3 bases: TGCAGCGTTGAATTTGGGGCAGGGGTGGGCACTGAAGCTTTCTTT. Translation: CSVEFGAGVGTEAFF.

This clone has just one count. The same CDR3 also results from other DNA sequences found in this sample. The rearrangement uses TRBV5-4 and TRBJ2-3; 10 nucleotides agree with TRBD2. This CDR3 region has 15 residues. Trimming at V came to 2 bases and at J to 3 bases, leaving 3 bases not matched to a gene. The germline CDR1 and CDR2 sequences are SGHNT and YYREEE (reference sequence). The DNA for the CDR3 is TGTGCCAGCAGCTTTGGTAGCGGGAGGACAGATACGCAGTATTTT. Amino acids: CASSFGSGRTDTQYF.

This chain joins TRBV24-1 and TRBJ2-7, with 10 positions matching TRBD2. This CDR3 region has 17 residues. J lost 4 bases, V lost 1 base, and 9 bases had no gene match. Germline loops: CDR1 KGHDR, CDR2 SFDVKD. The CDR3 DNA reads as TGTGCCACCAGTGATTTCCTAGCGGGAGTCGTTTATTACGAGCAGTACTTC. Its translation is CATSDFLAGVVYYEQYF.

This chain joins TRBV7-2 and TRBJ2-7; 11 nucleotides align to TRBD1. This CDR3 is built from 16 residues. CDR1 and CDR2 from the germline V gene are SGHTA and FQGNSA. V trimming: 0 bases; J trimming: 4 bases; junction bases outside the gene matches: 5. For the CDR3, the DNA is TGTGCCAGCAGCTTAGCGTTAGGACAGGGGGCGTACGAGCAGTACTTC. Translated: CASSLALGQGAYEQYF.

This clone was recorded a few times. The V call is TRBV3-1 (or the pseudogene TRBV3-2), the J call TRBJ2-1, with D maybe TRBD2 (6 bases). The CDR3 is made up of 14 amino acids. CDR1 LGHDT and CDR2 YNNKEL come from the germline V gene (reference sequence). The V end was cut by 6 bases, the J end by 6 bases, with 15 bases between. The CDR3 DNA sequence: TGTGCCAGCAGTCCTCAAACCGGGAGCAATGAGCAGTTCTTC. Protein: CASSPQTGSNEQFF.

This sequence joins TRBV24-1 and TRBJ1-3; TRBD1 is a possible D gene (5 bases). Trimming pared 2 bases from V and 0 bases from J, leaving 10 bases between. Germline V gene sequence: CDR1 KGHDR, CDR2 SFDVKD. This CDR3 comprises 16 residues. The CDR3 loop reads CATSDSQGDSGNTIYF. Here the CDR3 DNA reads TGTGCCACCAGTGATTCCCAGGGTGACTCTGGAAACACCATATATTTT.

This rearrangement joins TRBV5-1 to TRBJ2-1; D is perhaps TRBD1 (5 bases). CDR3 length equals 14 residues. Germline CDR1 SGHRS, CDR2 YFSETQ. With 0 bases removed from V and 8 bases from J, the gap between germline ends came to 12 bases. The CDR3 region has the DNA TGCGCCAGCAGCTTGGAAAGGGGCAGAGATGAGCAGTTCTTC. Translated: CASSLERGRDEQFF. Filled out from reference TRBV5-1 and TRBJ2-1, the complete variable domain reads KAGVTQTPRYLIKTRGQQVTLSCSPISGHRSVSWYQQTPGQGLQFLFEYFSETQRNKGNFPGRFSGRQFSNSRSEMNVSTLELGDSALYLCASSLERGRDEQFFGPGTRLTVL.

J is TRBJ2-2 and V is TRBV19; D perhaps matches TRBD2 (7 bases). The V gene lost 3 bases and the J gene lost 3 bases, with 17 bases spanning the gap. The CDR3 extends over 17 amino acids. Per the germline V gene, CDR1 is LNHDA and CDR2 is SQIVND (reference sequence). The CDR3 sequence: CASSIGAGEGDTGELFF. For the CDR3, the DNA is TGTGCCAGTAGTATTGGGGCAGGGGAGGGGGACACCGGGGAGCTGTTTTTT.

This chain uses TRBV4-2 with TRBJ2-1, with a tentative D call TRBD2 (6 bases). The CDR3 is 16 amino acids. From germline, CDR1 is LGHNA and CDR2 YNFKEQ. Between the trimmed V and J ends, which lost 0 bases and 3 bases, there was a span of 12 bases. The CDR3 DNA sequence: TGTGCCAGCAGCCAAGAGTCAGCGGGCGTCTACAATGAGCAGTTCTTC. Translating it yields CASSQESAGVYNEQFF.

This chain links TRBV7-8 with TRBJ1-3; D gene uncertain. The ends were cut back, 3 bases at V and 0 bases at J, with 12 bases in the middle. The CDR3 sequence is 16 residues long. The germline CDR1 and CDR2 sequences are SGHVS and FQNEAQ. DNA of the CDR3: TGTGCCAGCAGCTTTATATTTGCGGCCTCTGGAAACACCATATATTTT. Its translation is CASSFIFAASGNTIYF.

The chain has TRBV9 and TRBJ2-1; 8 positions match TRBD2. The CDR3 has 16 residues. CDR1 and CDR2 from the germline V gene are SGDLS and YYNGEE. After removal of 1 base from V and 5 bases from J, the junction contained 8 bases not matched to a gene. Written as DNA, the CDR3 is TGTGCCAGCAGCGTATTCCGGGGCGGGAGGAACAATGAGCAGTTCTTC. Residues: CASSVFRGGRNNEQFF.

This clone was seen only a few times. This sequence joins TRBV7-9 and TRBJ2-7, with 8 bases identical to TRBD2. Germline trimming cut 5 bases from V and 3 bases from J; bases unmatched to any gene: 6. The CDR3 has 14 residues. The germline V gene encodes CDR1 SEHNR and CDR2 FQNEAQ (reference sequence). The CDR3 loop is CASSHGLADYEQYF. CDR3 bases: TGTGCCAGCAGCCACGGACTAGCAGACTACGAGCAGTACTTC.

The chain has TRBV5-1 and TRBJ2-3, with 7 bases matching TRBD1. CDR3 length: 15 amino acids. The V and J ends lost 4 bases and 0 bases, in that order; junction bases with no gene match: 5. CDR1 and CDR2 (germline): SGHRS, YFSETQ. The CDR3 DNA sequence: TGCGCCAGCAGCCGGGACAGTTCTAGCACAGATACGCAGTATTTT. This translates into CASSRDSSSTDTQYF.

This clone was seen a single time. The rearrangement uses TRBV30 and TRBJ2-1, with 9 nucleotides matching TRBD2. The CDR3 is 17 amino acids. The V and J ends lost 2 bases and 2 bases, in that order; junction bases with no gene match: 10. Germline V lookup: CDR1 GTSNPN, CDR2 SVGIG (reference sequence). CDR3 DNA: TGTGCCTGGAGTAAACAGGGTAGCGGGAGAACCTACAATGAGCAGTTCTTC. Translating gives CAWSKQGSGRTYNEQFF.

The genes are TRBV27 and TRBJ1-5; 7 nucleotides align to TRBD1. Germline CDR1 and CDR2: MNHEY and SMNVEV (reference sequence). The CDR3 has 16 amino acids. The junction had 14 bases not matched to a gene; V was cut back by 5 bases and J by 7 bases. The CDR3 DNA is TGTGCCAGCAGTCCAAAGGCTACAGGGGTAAGGCAGCCCCAGCATTTT. The encoded protein is CASSPKATGVRQPQHF.

The chain employs TRBV5-4 and TRBJ1-2, with D unresolved. This CDR3 region has 14 residues. V lost 5 bases and J 4 bases, leaving 15 bases between the germline ends. Germline V gene data show CDR1 as SGHNT and CDR2 as YYREEE (reference sequence). CDR3 nucleotides: TGTGCCAGCAGTTTGACCGGGAGCCCCTATGGCTACACCTTC. Encoded protein: CASSLTGSPYGYTF.

The chain employs TRBV27 and TRBJ1-2; 7 bases agree with TRBD1. This CDR3 is 17 amino acids long. J lost 3 bases, V lost 6 bases, and 16 bases had no gene match. The germline V gene has CDR1 MNHEY and CDR2 SMNVEV (reference sequence). CDR3 protein: CASSLTGVEGYYYGYTF. The CDR3 DNA follows: TGTGCCAGCAGCCTCACAGGGGTTGAGGGGTATTACTATGGCTACACCTTC.

The chain recombines TRBV7-7 with TRBJ2-5; possible D gene TRBD2, 5 bases. V was pared by 5 bases and J by 7 bases, with 14 bases between. The CDR3 length is 13 residues. The germline gives CDR1 SSHAT, CDR2 FNYEAQ (reference sequence). In DNA, the CDR3 is TGTGCCAGCAGCACTGACCCCAGCGGGACCCAGTACTTC. Protein: CASSTDPSGTQYF.

The chain carries TRBV7-6 and TRBJ1-4; the D gene is possibly TRBD1 (5 bases). The V end was cut by 5 bases, the J end by 8 bases, with 18 bases between. Germline V CDR1 and CDR2: SGHVS, FNYEAQ. The CDR3 runs 15 residues. CDR3 amino acids: CASSGAGIRREKLFF. CDR3 nucleotide sequence: TGTGCCAGCAGCGGTGCAGGGATTCGGCGAGAAAAACTGTTTTTT.

This chain connects TRBV9 to TRBJ2-7, with 9 bases identical to TRBD1. This CDR3 comprises 15 residues. V was clipped by 4 bases and J by 2 bases; unmatched bases: 7. Germline V CDR1 and CDR2: SGDLS, YYNGEE. This chain's CDR3 is CASSRQGVGTYEQYF. CDR3 nucleotides: TGTGCCAGCAGCAGACAGGGGGTTGGTACCTACGAGCAGTACTTC.

The chain employs TRBV23-1 and TRBJ2-4; no clear D. TRBV23-1 is an open reading frame whose function is uncertain. The CDR3 sequence is 14 residues long. The ends were cut back, 4 bases at V and 2 bases at J, with 9 bases in the middle. CDR3 nucleotides: TGCGCCAGCAGTCTGAGGCATACCAAAAACATTCAGTACTTC. Translated, it gives CASSLRHTKNIQYF.

The rearrangement joins TRBV6-5 to TRBJ1-1, with TRBD1 as a possible D gene (5 bases). Germline V lookup: CDR1 MNHEY, CDR2 SVGAGI. V shed 1 base and J shed 0 bases, with 9 bases lying between them. The CDR3 covers 15 residues. CDR3 protein: CASSYWGTLNTEAFF. The CDR3, as DNA: TGTGCCAGCAGTTACTGGGGGACTCTGAACACTGAAGCTTTCTTT.